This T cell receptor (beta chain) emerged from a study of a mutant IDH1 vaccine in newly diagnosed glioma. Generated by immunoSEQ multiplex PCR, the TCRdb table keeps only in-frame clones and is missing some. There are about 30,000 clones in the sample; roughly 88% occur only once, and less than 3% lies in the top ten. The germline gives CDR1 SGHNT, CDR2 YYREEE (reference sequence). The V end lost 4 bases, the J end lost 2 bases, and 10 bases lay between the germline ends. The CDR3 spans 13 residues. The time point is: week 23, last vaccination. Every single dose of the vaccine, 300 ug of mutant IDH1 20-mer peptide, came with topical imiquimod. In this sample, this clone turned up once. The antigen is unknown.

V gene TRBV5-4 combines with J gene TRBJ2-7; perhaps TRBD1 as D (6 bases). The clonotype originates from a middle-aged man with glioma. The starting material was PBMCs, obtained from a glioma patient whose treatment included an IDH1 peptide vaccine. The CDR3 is CASSKTGTYEQYF. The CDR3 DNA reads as TGTGCCAGCAGCAAGACAGGTACCTACGAGCAGTACTTC.